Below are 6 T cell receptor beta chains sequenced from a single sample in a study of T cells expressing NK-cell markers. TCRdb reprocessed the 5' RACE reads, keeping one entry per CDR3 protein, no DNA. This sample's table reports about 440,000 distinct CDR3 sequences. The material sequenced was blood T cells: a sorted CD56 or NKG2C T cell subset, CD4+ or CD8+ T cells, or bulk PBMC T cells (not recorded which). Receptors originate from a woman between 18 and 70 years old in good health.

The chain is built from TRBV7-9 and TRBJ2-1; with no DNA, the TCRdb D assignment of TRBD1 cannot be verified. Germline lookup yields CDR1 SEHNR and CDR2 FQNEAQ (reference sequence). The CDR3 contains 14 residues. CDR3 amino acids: CASSFTPPYNEQFF.

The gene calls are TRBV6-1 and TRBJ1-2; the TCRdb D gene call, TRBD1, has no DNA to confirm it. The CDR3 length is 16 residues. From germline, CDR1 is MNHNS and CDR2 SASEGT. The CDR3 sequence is CASMRGSGTGGHGYTF.

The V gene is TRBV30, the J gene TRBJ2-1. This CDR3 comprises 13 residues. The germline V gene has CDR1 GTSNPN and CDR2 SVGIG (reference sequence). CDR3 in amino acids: CAWAQGSYNEQFF. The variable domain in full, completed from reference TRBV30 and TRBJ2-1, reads SQTIHQWPATLVQPVGSPLSLECTVEGTSNPNLYWYRQAAGRGLQLLFYSVGIGQISSEVPQNLSASRPQDRQFILSSKKLLLSDSGFYLCAWAQGSYNEQFFGPGTRLTVL.

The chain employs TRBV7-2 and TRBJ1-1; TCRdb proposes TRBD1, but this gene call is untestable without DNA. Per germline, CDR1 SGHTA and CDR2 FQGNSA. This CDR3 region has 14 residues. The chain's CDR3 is CASSLGTGSTEAFF. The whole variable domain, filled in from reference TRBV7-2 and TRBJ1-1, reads GAGVSQSPSNKVTEKGKDVELRCDPISGHTALYWYRQSLGQGLEFLIYFQGNSAPDKSGLPSDRFSAERTGGSVSTLTIQRTQQEDSAVYLCASSLGTGSTEAFFGQGTRLTVV.

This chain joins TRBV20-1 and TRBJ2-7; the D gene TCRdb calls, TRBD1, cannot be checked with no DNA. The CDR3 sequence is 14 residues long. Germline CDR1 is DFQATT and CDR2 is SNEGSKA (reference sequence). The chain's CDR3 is CSAVSRDRTIEQYF.

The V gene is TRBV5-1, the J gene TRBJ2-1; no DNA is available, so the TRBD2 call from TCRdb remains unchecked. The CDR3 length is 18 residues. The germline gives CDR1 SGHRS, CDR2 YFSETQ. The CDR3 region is CASSLASAGSRAGDEQFF.